This TCR beta chain was documented in a study of cytotoxic CD8 clonotypes in ibrutinib-treated CLL (dated by TCRdb to the early 2020s). For the study in its entirety: In this cohort, approximately 14 patients were treatment-naive and approximately twelve were relapsed/refractory, while 17 to 18 had unmutated IGHV. Patients were still on ibrutinib when every remission and progressive disease sample was collected. An average of 255,043 productive templates and about 100,000 productive rearrangements was obtained per sample. Partial responses were observed in about 24 patients and complete responses in 2; after a median follow-up of about 69 months, remission was maintained in approximately 14 patients and progression was observed in some twelve. Samples at response were collected after a median of 12 months of treatment, with a range of 6 to 36 months. Cryopreserved peripheral blood mononuclear cells were obtained before treatment, at response, and at either sustained remission or disease progression. Of the approximately 86 participants in the trial, approximately 26 had longitudinal samples available.

What the research found in general, with its limitations: Baseline clonality was found to be higher than that of age-matched healthy donors and was strongly correlated with circulating CD8+ T-cell counts. Public clonotypes were rare and either shrank or stayed stable during treatment, and the rise in clonality at ibrutinib response reflected expansion of private clonotypes. At ibrutinib response clonality went up, during sustained remission it held steady, and at progression it dropped back toward baseline. Sampling times were not matched between patients in sustained remission and patients whose disease was progressing, and lymph node repertoires were not examined.

For this clone: What antigen it recognizes has not been identified. No much larger clonotype is one base removed from it; base qualities were not supplied.

Each clonotype received, on average, approximately 9.9x coverage in deep resolution sequencing performed on a MiSeq, where the target depth lay between 1 in 1 million and 1 in 200,000 T cells. The immunoSEQ hsTCRB Kit was used to generate TCR beta libraries. Concerning the study's data processing: ImmunoSEQ Data Assistant and ImmunoSEQ Analyzer were used for data analysis, and V, D and J genes were assigned according to IMGT definitions. Clonality, which ranges from 0 to 1, was calculated as one minus the normalized Shannon entropy of productive rearrangement frequencies. Only overrepresented clonotypes making up at least 0.05% of the repertoire of each patient were included in the public clonotype analysis. Repertoires from 10 to 15 age-matched healthy donors in immuneACCESS were used as clonality controls. The table was pulled from immuneACCESS by TCRdb, which kept in-frame rearrangements only. Such tables lose some clones; where checked, under half of the loss comes from unresolved V genes, and the rest has no known cause. V and J calls and clone size are those listed in that table; D and trimming were worked out from the DNA. The sample table holds over 150,000 clones, of which over 60% were seen once. Around an eighth of the sample is taken by the ten largest.

From cysteine to phenylalanine, the CDR3 is 14 amino acids long. The kept DNA is CDR3 alone, 42 bases in frame from the first base. V trim: 6 bases; J trim: 5 bases; unmatched bases: 7. For CDR1 and CDR2, the germline V gene lists SNHLY and FYNNEI. The sample's time point label is to be understood as: 20 to 30 months on ibrutinib. For TCR beta library preparation, about 2 micrograms of genomic DNA were isolated from cryopreserved PBMCs. High-throughput TCR beta sequencing was performed on longitudinal blood samples from CLL patients receiving ibrutinib monotherapy. The patients took part in an open-label, single-center phase 2 trial of ibrutinib monotherapy.

The starting material was PBMCs, obtained after 24 months of ibrutinib treatment. This receptor was obtained from a human donor with chronic lymphocytic leukemia. Recombination connected TRBV2 to TRBJ2-1, with 7 bases matching TRBD1. The sequenced DNA: TGTGCCAGCAGGAGCAGGGGGTTCAACAATGAGCAGTTCTTC. Translation gives CASRSRGFNNEQFF.